This T cell receptor beta chain derives from a study of response to subunit inactivated influenza vaccine. Whole-study findings and limits: Authors suggested that a seasonal influenza vaccination recruits few new T cells each time.

Deletions cut 4 bases from V and 6 bases from J, with 13 bases between. The CDR3 contains 13 residues. Germline values: CDR1 MNHEY, CDR2 SVGAGI. This clonotype was seen a few times. Its specificity is unknown. TCRdb used MiXCR to reprocess the RT-PCR reads, holding one entry per CDR3 protein. The repertoire holds 650,000 to 800,000 distinct CDR3 sequences, about 15% seen once, with around 6.5% in the top ten. Sample: PBMCs from blood, taken approximately 15 days before vaccination. The genes are TRBV6-5 and TRBJ2-7; no reliable D call. This receptor was obtained from a middle-aged man who received an inactivated influenza vaccine. CDR3 protein: CASSSPGESEQYF. The CDR3 nucleotides read TGTGCCAGCAGTTCCCCGGGTGAGAGCGAGCAGTACTTC.